This T cell receptor beta chain was sequenced for a study of blood T cells in healthy people across ages. Through a sample-barcoded 5' primer and a J-beta primer mix, a second PCR was run for 7 to 11 cycles. Via MiXCR, TCRdb re-called the 5' RACE reads, giving one row per CDR3 protein. The table includes over a million distinct CDR3 sequences, approximately 59% detected once. V was cut by 4 bases and J by 4 bases, with 6 bases left in between. This CDR3 is built from 12 residues. Looked up from germline, CDR1 is SGHAT and CDR2 is FQNNGV. Sequencing was carried out using blood. The V call is TRBV11-2, the J call TRBJ2-3, with D hard to call. The origin of this receptor is a man younger than 35 in good health. The CDR3 reads CASSSIADTQYF. CDR3 nucleotide sequence: TGTGCCAGCAGCTCTATCGCAGATACGCAGTATTTT.